This TCR beta chain stems from a study of blood T cell repertoires in COVID-19. The ends were cut back, 3 bases at V and 4 bases at J, with 13 bases in the middle. Germline CDR1 is LNHDA and CDR2 is SQIVND (reference sequence). The CDR3 contains 14 residues. Repertoires were generated with immunoSEQ multiplex PCR, while TCRdb's copy carries only in-frame clones and drops some. The data hold around 84,000 clones, with 70% to 75% observed a single time. This clone was picked up one time. The sequence derives from a man aged 50-59 years with active or convalescent COVID-19. The sequencing input was peripheral blood. The rearrangement joins TRBV19 to TRBJ2-7; possibly TRBD2 for D (6 bases). CDR3 loop: CASSIGGNGYEQYF. The CDR3 coding sequence is TGTGCCAGTAGTATTGGGGGGAACGGGTACGAGCAGTACTTC.